This T cell receptor (beta chain) is from a study of T-cell memory formation after mild COVID-19. Constant-segment primers served in 5'RACE that generated TCR alpha and TCR beta cDNA libraries bearing sample barcodes and UMIs. In TCRdb, the 5' RACE reads were re-called with MiXCR into one record per CDR3 protein. Of 340,000 or so distinct CDR3 sequences in the sample, 10% to 15% were seen once. General observations from the study: A second wave expanding day 15 to 37 was CD4+-biased; contracting clones were balanced.

On this clonotype itself: Its antigen is unidentified.

The CDR3 consists of 15 residues. V was shortened by 4 bases and J by 0 bases, with 10 bases between the two germline ends. Per the germline V gene, CDR1 is MNHNY and CDR2 is SVGAGI (reference sequence). The material sequenced was PBMCs or a T cell subset sorted from them (not recorded which). The J gene is TRBJ1-3, the V gene TRBV6-6; D is ambiguous. The TCR was taken from a man younger than 35 who had mild COVID-19 (a few samples of this study predate the infection). Cell type and time point are not known. The CDR3 nucleotides are TGTGCCAGCAGTTCAGTTCCGGGCTCTGGAAACACCATATATTTT. Its protein is CASSSVPGSGNTIYF.